This T cell receptor beta chain was retrieved from a study of T-cell reconstitution after alpha-beta-depleted transplantation in children. This clonotype appeared a few times. The V gene's germline CDR1 is DFQATT and CDR2 SNEGSKA (reference sequence). The CDR3 is 12 residues long. V was pared by 3 bases and J by 5 bases, with 11 bases between. The TCRbeta library incorporated unique molecular identifiers. TCRdb redid the calling of the PCR reads with MiXCR, one entry per CDR3 protein. The table has 350,000 to 400,000 distinct CDR3 sequences, roughly 20% seen once; the top ten hold around 3.9%. The sequencing used PBMCs from the stem cell graft donor, collected from the stem cell graft. This chain connects TRBV20-1 to TRBJ2-7; D unclear. This clonotype was sampled from a human donor who donated a stem cell graft to a child with acute myeloid leukemia. The CDR3 region has the DNA TGCAGTGCTAGCCACTCCCGCAACGAGCAGTACTTC. It is translated as CSASHSRNEQYF.